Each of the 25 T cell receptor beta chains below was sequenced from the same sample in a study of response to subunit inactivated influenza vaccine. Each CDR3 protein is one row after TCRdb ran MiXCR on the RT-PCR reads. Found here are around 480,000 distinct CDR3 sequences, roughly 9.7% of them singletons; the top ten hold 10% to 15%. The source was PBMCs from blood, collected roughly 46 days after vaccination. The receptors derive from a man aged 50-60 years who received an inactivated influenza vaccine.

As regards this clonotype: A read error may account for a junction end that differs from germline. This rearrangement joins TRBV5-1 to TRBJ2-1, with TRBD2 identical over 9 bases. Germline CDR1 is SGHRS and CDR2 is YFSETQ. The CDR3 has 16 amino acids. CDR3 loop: CACSLLAGITYNEQFF. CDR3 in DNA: TGCGCCTGCAGCTTGCTAGCGGGGATTACCTACAATGAGCAGTTCTTC.

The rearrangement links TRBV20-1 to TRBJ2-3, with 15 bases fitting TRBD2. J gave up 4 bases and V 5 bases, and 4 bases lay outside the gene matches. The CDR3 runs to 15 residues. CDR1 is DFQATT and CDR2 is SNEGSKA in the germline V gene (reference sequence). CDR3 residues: CSASGLAGGPDTQYF. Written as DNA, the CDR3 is TGCAGTGCTTCGGGACTAGCGGGGGGCCCAGATACGCAGTATTTT.

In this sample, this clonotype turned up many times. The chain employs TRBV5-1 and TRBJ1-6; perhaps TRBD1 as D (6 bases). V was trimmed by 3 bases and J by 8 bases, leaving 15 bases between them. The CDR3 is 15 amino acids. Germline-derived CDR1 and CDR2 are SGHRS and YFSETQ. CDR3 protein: CASSWSGTTDSPLHF. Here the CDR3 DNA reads TGCGCCAGCAGCTGGTCCGGGACAACGGATTCACCCCTCCACTTT.

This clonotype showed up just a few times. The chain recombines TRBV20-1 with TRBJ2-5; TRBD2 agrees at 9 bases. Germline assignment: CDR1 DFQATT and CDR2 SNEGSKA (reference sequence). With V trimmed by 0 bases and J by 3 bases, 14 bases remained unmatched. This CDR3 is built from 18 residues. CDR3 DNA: TGCAGTGCTAGAGATGATATCCCTAGCGGGATCAGTGAAGAGACCCAGTACTTC. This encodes CSARDDIPSGISEETQYF.

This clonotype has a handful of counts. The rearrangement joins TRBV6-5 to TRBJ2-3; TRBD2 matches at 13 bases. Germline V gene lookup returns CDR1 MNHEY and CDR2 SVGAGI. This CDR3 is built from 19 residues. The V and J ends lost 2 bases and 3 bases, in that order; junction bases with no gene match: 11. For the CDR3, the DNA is TGTGCCAGCAGTTACAGCCGACCCGGACTAGCGGGAGTAACAGATACGCAGTATTTT. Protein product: CASSYSRPGLAGVTDTQYF.

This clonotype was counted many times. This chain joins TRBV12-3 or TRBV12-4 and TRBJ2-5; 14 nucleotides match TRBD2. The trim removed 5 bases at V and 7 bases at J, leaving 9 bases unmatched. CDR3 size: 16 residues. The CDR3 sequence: CASSGGLAGGFGTQYF. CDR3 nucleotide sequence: TGTGCCAGCAGTGGAGGACTAGCGGGGGGTTTTGGGACCCAGTACTTC.

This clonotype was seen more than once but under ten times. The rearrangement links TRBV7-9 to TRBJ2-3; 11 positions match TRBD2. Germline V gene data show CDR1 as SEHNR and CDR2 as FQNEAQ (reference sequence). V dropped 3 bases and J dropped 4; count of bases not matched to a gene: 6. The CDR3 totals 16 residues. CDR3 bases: TGTGCCAGCAGCTTTCGGGCTAGCGGGAGGCCAGATACGCAGTATTTT. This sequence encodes CASSFRASGRPDTQYF.

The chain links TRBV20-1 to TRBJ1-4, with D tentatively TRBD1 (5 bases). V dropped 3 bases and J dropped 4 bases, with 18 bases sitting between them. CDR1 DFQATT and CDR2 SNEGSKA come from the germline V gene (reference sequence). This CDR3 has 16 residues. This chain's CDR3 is CSARGVRGDINEKLFF. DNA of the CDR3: TGCAGTGCTAGGGGGGTACGCGGGGATATTAATGAAAAACTGTTTTTT.

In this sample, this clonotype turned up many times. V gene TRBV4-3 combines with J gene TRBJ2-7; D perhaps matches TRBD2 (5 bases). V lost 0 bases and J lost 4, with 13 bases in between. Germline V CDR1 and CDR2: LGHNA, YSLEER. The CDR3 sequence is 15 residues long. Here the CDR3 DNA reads TGCGCCAGCAGCCAAGAAGGAGGCGGGTCTTACGAGCAGTACTTC. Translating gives CASSQEGGGSYEQYF.

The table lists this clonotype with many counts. CDR3 in DNA: TGTGCCAGCAGTTACTACACCGGGGCTCCCAATGAGCAGTTCTTC. It codes for CASSYYTGAPNEQFF. The V gene is TRBV6-5, the J gene TRBJ2-1; D tentatively reads TRBD1 or TRBD2 (5 bases each). The CDR3 loop spans 15 amino acids. CDR1 and CDR2 from the germline V gene are MNHEY and SVGAGI. V was pared by 1 base and J by 6 bases, with 13 bases between.

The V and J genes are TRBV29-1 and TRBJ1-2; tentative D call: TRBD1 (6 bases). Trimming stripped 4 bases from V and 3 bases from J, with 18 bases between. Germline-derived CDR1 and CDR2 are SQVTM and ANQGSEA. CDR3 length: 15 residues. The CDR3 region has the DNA TGCAGCGTTGGACCCAGAGGGGGTCGGCACTATGGCTACACCTTC. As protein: CSVGPRGGRHYGYTF.

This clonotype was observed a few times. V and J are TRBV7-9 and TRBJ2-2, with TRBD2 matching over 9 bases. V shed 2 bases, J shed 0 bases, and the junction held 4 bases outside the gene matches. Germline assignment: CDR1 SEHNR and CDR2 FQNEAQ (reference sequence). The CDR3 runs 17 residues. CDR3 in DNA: TGTGCCAGCAGCTTAAGGGCTAGCGGGACGAACACCGGGGAGCTGTTTTTT. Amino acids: CASSLRASGTNTGELFF.

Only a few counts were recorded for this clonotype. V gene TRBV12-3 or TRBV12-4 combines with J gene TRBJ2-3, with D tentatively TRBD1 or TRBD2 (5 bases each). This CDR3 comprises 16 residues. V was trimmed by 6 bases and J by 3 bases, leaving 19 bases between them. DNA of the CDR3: TGTGCCAGCAGCCTCTGGGGCTATAGCGAAACAGATACGCAGTATTTT. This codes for CASSLWGYSETDTQYF.

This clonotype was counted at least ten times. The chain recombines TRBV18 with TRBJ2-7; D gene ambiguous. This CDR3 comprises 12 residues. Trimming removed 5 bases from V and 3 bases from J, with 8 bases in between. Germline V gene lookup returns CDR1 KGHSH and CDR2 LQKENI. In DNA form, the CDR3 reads TGTGCCAGCTCATCGGACGGCTACGAGCAGTACTTC. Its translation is CASSSDGYEQYF.

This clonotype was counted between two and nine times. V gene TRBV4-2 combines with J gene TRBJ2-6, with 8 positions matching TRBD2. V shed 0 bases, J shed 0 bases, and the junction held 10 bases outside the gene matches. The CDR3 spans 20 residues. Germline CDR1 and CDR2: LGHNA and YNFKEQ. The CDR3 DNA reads TGTGCCAGCAGCCAAGATATCACCAGCGGGGGATACTCTGGGGCCAACGTCCTGACTTTC. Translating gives CASSQDITSGGYSGANVLTF.

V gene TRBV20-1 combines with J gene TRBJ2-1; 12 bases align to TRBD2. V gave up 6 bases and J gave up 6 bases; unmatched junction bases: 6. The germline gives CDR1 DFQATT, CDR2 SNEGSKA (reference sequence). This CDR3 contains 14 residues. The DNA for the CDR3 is TGCAGTGCGCCGACTAGCGGGGGTTTCAATGAGCAGTTCTTC. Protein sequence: CSAPTSGGFNEQFF.

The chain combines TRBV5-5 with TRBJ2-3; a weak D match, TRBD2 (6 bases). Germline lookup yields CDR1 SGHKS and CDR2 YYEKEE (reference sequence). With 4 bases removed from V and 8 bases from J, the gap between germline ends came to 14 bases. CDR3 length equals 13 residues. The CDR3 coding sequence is TGTGCCAGCAGCCTGGCGGGGCTCACTACGCAGTATTTT. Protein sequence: CASSLAGLTTQYF.

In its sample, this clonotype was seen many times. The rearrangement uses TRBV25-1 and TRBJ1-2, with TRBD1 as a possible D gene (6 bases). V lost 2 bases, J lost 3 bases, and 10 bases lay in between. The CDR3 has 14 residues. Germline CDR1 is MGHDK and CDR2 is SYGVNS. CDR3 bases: TGTGCCAGCAGTGAAACAGGGTACGACTATGGCTACACCTTC. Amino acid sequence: CASSETGYDYGYTF.

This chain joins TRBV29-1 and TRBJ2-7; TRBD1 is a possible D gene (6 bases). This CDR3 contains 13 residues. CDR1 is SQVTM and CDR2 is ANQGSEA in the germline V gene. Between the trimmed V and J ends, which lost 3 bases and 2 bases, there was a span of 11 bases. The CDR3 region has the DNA TGCAGCGTTGAGGGACACCGCCCCTACGAGCAGTACTTC. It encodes CSVEGHRPYEQYF.

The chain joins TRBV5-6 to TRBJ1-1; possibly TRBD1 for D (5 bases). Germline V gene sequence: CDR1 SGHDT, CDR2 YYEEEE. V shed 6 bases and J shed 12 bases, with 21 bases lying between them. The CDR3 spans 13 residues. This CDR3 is CASNKHGGGPPFF. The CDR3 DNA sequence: TGTGCCAGCAATAAGCACGGGGGTGGACCCCCTTTCTTT.

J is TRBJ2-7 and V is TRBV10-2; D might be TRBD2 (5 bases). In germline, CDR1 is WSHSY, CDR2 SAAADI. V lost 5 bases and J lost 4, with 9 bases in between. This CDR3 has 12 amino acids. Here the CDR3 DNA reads TGCGCCAGCAGTACGACTAAATACGAGCAGTACTTC. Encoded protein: CASSTTKYEQYF.

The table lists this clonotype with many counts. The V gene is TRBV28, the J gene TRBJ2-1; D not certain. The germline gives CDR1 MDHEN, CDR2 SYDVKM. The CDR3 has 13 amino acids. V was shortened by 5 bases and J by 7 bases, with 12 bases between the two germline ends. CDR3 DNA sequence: TGTGCCAGCAGTGGGGTTCCAGTTAATGAGCAGTTCTTC. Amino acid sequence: CASSGVPVNEQFF.

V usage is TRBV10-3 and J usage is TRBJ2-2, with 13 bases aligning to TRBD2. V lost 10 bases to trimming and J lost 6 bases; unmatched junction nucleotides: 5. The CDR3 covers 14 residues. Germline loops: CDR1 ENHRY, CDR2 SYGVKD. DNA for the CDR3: TGTGCCACCGGACTAGCGGGGGACCCCGGGGAGCTGTTTTTT. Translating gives CATGLAGDPGELFF.

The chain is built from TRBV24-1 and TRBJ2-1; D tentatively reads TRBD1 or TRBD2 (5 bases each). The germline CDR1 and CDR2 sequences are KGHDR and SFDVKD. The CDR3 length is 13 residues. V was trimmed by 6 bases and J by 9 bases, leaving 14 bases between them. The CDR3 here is CATSREGLSEQFF. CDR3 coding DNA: TGTGCCACCAGTAGAGAGGGGCTCAGTGAGCAGTTCTTC.

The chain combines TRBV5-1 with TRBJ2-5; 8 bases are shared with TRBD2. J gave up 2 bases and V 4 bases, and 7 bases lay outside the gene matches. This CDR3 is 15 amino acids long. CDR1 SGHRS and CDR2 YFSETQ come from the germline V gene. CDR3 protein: CASSRSLADQETQYF. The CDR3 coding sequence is TGCGCCAGCAGCCGGTCACTAGCGGATCAAGAGACCCAGTACTTC.